Below, 30 T cell receptor beta chains from the same sample are listed, as sequenced in a study of blood T cell repertoires in COVID-19. Repertoires were generated with immunoSEQ multiplex PCR, while TCRdb's copy carries only in-frame clones and drops some. Here the sample spans tens of thousands of clones, approximately 80% being singletons. Sequencing was done on a sample of peripheral blood. All receptors derive from a human donor in a cohort sampled during active COVID-19.

This sequence joins TRBV6-5 and TRBJ2-5, with 7 nucleotides matching TRBD1. The CDR3 sequence is 14 residues long. Germline V CDR1 and CDR2: MNHEY, SVGAGI. The V and J ends lost 6 bases and 5 bases, in that order; junction bases with no gene match: 9. CDR3 DNA: TGTGCCAGCAGCCGGGACAGCCCCGGGGAGACCCAGTACTTC. It codes for CASSRDSPGETQYF.

This chain uses TRBV5-1 with TRBJ2-2, with D unclear. The CDR3 totals 12 residues. Germline V gives CDR1 SGHRS, CDR2 YFSETQ. V lost 2 bases and J lost 7, with 6 bases in between. The CDR3 coding sequence is TGCGCCAGCAGCTTACCGGGCGGGGAGCTGTTTTTT. Its translation: CASSLPGGELFF.

In its sample, this clone was seen a few times. This chain links TRBV6-5 with TRBJ1-6; D ambiguous. This CDR3 has 12 residues. V was cut by 6 bases and J by 9 bases, with 9 bases left in between. The V gene's germline CDR1 is MNHEY and CDR2 SVGAGI. The CDR3 region is CASRTGVSPLHF. CDR3 nucleotide sequence: TGTGCCAGCAGGACGGGTGTTTCACCCCTCCACTTT.

Only one count was recorded for this clone. This chain uses TRBV7-6 with TRBJ2-7; 7 bases agree with TRBD2. CDR1 is SGHVS, CDR2 FNYEAQ, per germline. The CDR3 covers 12 residues. V lost 5 bases to trimming and J lost 2 bases; unmatched junction nucleotides: 0. The CDR3: CASSGGAYEQYF. The CDR3 bases are TGTGCCAGCAGCGGGGGGGCCTACGAGCAGTACTTC.

The chain carries TRBV7-2 and TRBJ2-7, with unresolved D. V dropped 4 bases and J dropped 0 bases, with 10 bases sitting between them. The CDR3 spans 14 residues. Germline CDR1 and CDR2: SGHTA and FQGNSA. CDR3 nucleotide sequence: TGTGCCAGCAGCTCCCGGTACAGCTCCTACGAGCAGTACTTC. It yields the protein CASSSRYSSYEQYF.

The chain has TRBV9 and TRBJ1-3; the D is unclear. The CDR3 consists of 12 residues. Trimming stripped 2 bases from V and 4 bases from J, with 4 bases between. Germline-derived CDR1 and CDR2 are SGDLS and YYNGEE. Here the CDR3 reads CASSVEGNTIYF. The CDR3 DNA reads TGTGCCAGCAGCGTGGAGGGAAACACCATATATTTT.

The V and J genes are TRBV28 and TRBJ2-3; the match to TRBD2 covers 10 bases. CDR3 length: 14 amino acids. The germline gives CDR1 MDHEN, CDR2 SYDVKM. The V and J ends lost 10 bases and 3 bases, in that order; junction bases with no gene match: 7. The CDR3: CATWASGGTDTQYF. The CDR3 nucleotides are TGTGCCACCTGGGCTAGCGGGGGAACAGATACGCAGTATTTT.

V gene TRBV7-6 combines with J gene TRBJ1-1; possibly TRBD1 for D (5 bases). Germline V gives CDR1 SGHVS, CDR2 FNYEAQ. V was trimmed by 1 base and J by 5 bases, leaving 23 bases between them. This CDR3 spans 18 amino acids. The CDR3 reads CASSLDPLGGTVRTEAFF. The CDR3 DNA follows: TGTGCCAGCAGCTTAGACCCCTTGGGGGGTACAGTGCGGACTGAAGCTTTCTTT.

This clone was recorded only once. The CDR3 nucleotides read TGTGCCAGCATCAGGGTTGGGATTTCACCCCTCCACTTT. Its protein product is CASIRVGISPLHF. This chain joins TRBV2 and TRBJ1-6; perhaps TRBD1 as D (5 bases). This CDR3 contains 13 residues. Trimming removed 7 bases at V and 9 bases at J, with 13 bases between. The germline V gene encodes CDR1 SNHLY and CDR2 FYNNEI.

V gene TRBV5-8 combines with J gene TRBJ2-5; TRBD1 matches 9 bases. From germline, CDR1 is SGHTS and CDR2 YDEGEE. Trimming took 5 bases from V and 3 from J; bases not matched to a gene: 5. This CDR3 region has 14 residues. The CDR3 DNA reads as TGTGCCAGCAGTCCAAGGACAGGGGAAGAGACCCAGTACTTC. Translating gives CASSPRTGEETQYF.

This chain uses TRBV2 with TRBJ1-3; weak D call: TRBD1 (5 bases). V was clipped by 7 bases and J by 4 bases, with 14 bases between them. CDR3 length: 14 residues. Germline CDR1 is SNHLY and CDR2 is FYNNEI. CDR3 bases: TGTGCCAGCACCCCGAGCAGGGCCGGAAACACCATATATTTT. This translates into CASTPSRAGNTIYF. The variable domain in full, completed from reference TRBV2 and TRBJ1-3, reads EPEVTQTPSHQVTQMGQEVILRCVPISNHLYFYWYRQILGQKVEFLVSFYNNEISEKSEIFDDQFSVERPDGSNFTLKIRSTKLEDSAMYFCASTPSRAGNTIYFGEGSWLTVV.

For this clone: Other DNA sequences in this specimen translate into the identical CDR3. The rearrangement links TRBV19 to TRBJ1-5; TRBD1 might be the D (5 bases). The CDR3 runs 15 residues. Germline CDR1 reads LNHDA; CDR2 reads SQIVND (reference sequence). Trimming stripped 5 bases from V and 0 bases from J, with 11 bases between. CDR3 coding DNA: TGTGCCAGTAGTCCTGACAGTTATAGCAATCAGCCCCAGCATTTT. Protein sequence: CASSPDSYSNQPQHF.

The rearrangement uses TRBV7-2 and TRBJ1-2, with TRBD1 matching over 10 bases. Trimming removed 2 bases from V and 5 bases from J; junction bases left unmatched: 5. Germline V CDR1 and CDR2: SGHTA, FQGNSA. The CDR3 has 15 residues. CDR3 in amino acids: CASSLTTGGWYGYTF. CDR3 DNA: TGTGCCAGCAGCTTAACGACAGGGGGCTGGTATGGCTACACCTTC.

This sequence joins TRBV18 and TRBJ2-3; D is ambiguous. Per the germline V gene, CDR1 is KGHSH and CDR2 is LQKENI. V lost 4 bases to trimming and J lost 1 base, with 6 bases between them. The CDR3 is made up of 13 amino acids. The CDR3 DNA sequence: TGTGCCAGCTCACTTGGAGGCACAGATACGCAGTATTTT. It specifies CASSLGGTDTQYF. Complete variable domain (other parts from reference TRBV18 and TRBJ2-3): NAGVMQNPRHLVRRRGQEARLRCSPMKGHSHVYWYRQLPEEGLKFMVYLQKENIIDESGMPKERFSAEFPKEGPSILRIQQVVRGDSAAYFCASSLGGTDTQYFGPGTRLTVL.

The rearrangement links TRBV2 to TRBJ2-2; 15 bases align to TRBD2. Trimming removed 7 bases from V and 6 bases from J; junction bases left unmatched: 3. Germline V gene lookup returns CDR1 SNHLY and CDR2 FYNNEI. This CDR3 spans 15 amino acids. The CDR3 coding sequence is TGTGCCAGCACCGGGACTAGCGGGGGGTCCGGGGAGCTGTTTTTT. Protein product: CASTGTSGGSGELFF.

This clone has a single count. The chain links TRBV5-6 to TRBJ1-2; D is unclear. The ends were cut back, 2 bases at V and 4 bases at J, with 6 bases in the middle. From germline, CDR1 is SGHDT and CDR2 YYEEEE. The CDR3 length is 12 residues. The CDR3 spells CASSFAAYGYTF. The CDR3 DNA is TGTGCCAGCAGCTTTGCGGCCTATGGCTACACCTTC.

The chain is built from TRBV5-6 and TRBJ2-5; no clear D gene. Germline V CDR1 and CDR2: SGHDT, YYEEEE. The CDR3 has 11 amino acids. V was pared by 0 bases and J by 5 bases, with 2 bases between. CDR3 sequence reads: CASSLAETQYF. Written as DNA, the CDR3 is TGTGCCAGCAGCTTGGCGGAGACCCAGTACTTC.

This chain uses TRBV5-1 with TRBJ2-3; TRBD1 agrees at 8 bases. The trim removed 2 bases at V and 4 bases at J, leaving 6 bases unmatched. Germline assignment: CDR1 SGHRS and CDR2 YFSETQ. This CDR3 region has 15 residues. CDR3 nucleotides: TGCGCCAGCAGCTTTTCGGACAGGGCAGCAGATACGCAGTATTTT. Its protein is CASSFSDRAADTQYF.

The rearrangement links TRBV7-9 to TRBJ2-5; no clear D. V gave up 1 base and J gave up 5 bases, with 11 bases separating them. The V gene's germline CDR1 is SEHNR and CDR2 FQNEAQ (reference sequence). The CDR3 is made up of 14 amino acids. CDR3 amino acids: CASSLESGWETQYF. The CDR3 region has the DNA TGTGCCAGCAGCTTAGAGTCGGGTTGGGAGACCCAGTACTTC.

This clone was observed once. V gene TRBV4-2 combines with J gene TRBJ2-3; 10 nucleotides align to TRBD2. After removal of 3 bases from V and 1 base from J, the junction contained 4 bases not matched to a gene. The CDR3 covers 16 residues. CDR1 LGHNA and CDR2 YNFKEQ come from the germline V gene. The CDR3 here is CASSQVAGGGTDTQYF. The CDR3, as DNA: TGTGCCAGCAGCCAGGTAGCGGGGGGTGGCACAGATACGCAGTATTTT.

Only a few counts were recorded for this clone. The chain joins TRBV18 to TRBJ2-7; D might be TRBD2 (5 bases). Germline values: CDR1 KGHSH, CDR2 LQKENI. The CDR3 is 16 amino acids. Trimming took off 0 bases at V and 3 bases at J, with 15 bases between the two ends. CDR3 amino acids: CASSPPIHETNYEQYF. The CDR3 DNA sequence: TGTGCCAGCTCACCACCCATACACGAGACTAACTACGAGCAGTACTTC.

This clone was seen a handful of times. The chain employs TRBV7-9 and TRBJ2-7, with D maybe TRBD1 (6 bases). Germline assignment: CDR1 SEHNR and CDR2 FQNEAQ (reference sequence). Trimming took off 3 bases at V and 9 bases at J, with 15 bases between the two ends. This CDR3 region has 13 residues. DNA of the CDR3: TGTGCCAGCAGCTTTACTGACAGGCCGAGGCAGTACTTC. Translation gives CASSFTDRPRQYF.

This clone has only a few counts. Here the CDR3 DNA reads TGTGCCAGCAGCCCAAGGGGGAGCACAGATACGCAGTATTTT. Protein product: CASSPRGSTDTQYF. The chain uses TRBV6-4 and TRBJ2-3; a weak D match, TRBD1 (6 bases). The CDR3 length is 14 residues. Trimming took off 6 bases at V and 0 bases at J, with 10 bases between the two ends. Germline V gene sequence: CDR1 MRHNA, CDR2 SNTAGT.

This chain uses TRBV7-9 with TRBJ2-3; D is ambiguous. V was clipped by 5 bases and J by 5 bases, with 8 bases between them. The germline V gene encodes CDR1 SEHNR and CDR2 FQNEAQ (reference sequence). The CDR3 length is 12 residues. The CDR3 DNA sequence: TGTGCCAGCAGCCCAAGAGGAGATACGCAGTATTTT. As protein: CASSPRGDTQYF.

J is TRBJ1-2 and V is TRBV2; D may be TRBD1 (6 bases). CDR1 is SNHLY, CDR2 FYNNEI, per germline. The CDR3 loop spans 14 amino acids. V gave up 5 bases and J gave up 3 bases, with 13 bases separating them. CDR3 sequence (DNA): TGTGCCAGCAGTTCACTCCCAGGGGACTATGGCTACACCTTC. Protein sequence: CASSSLPGDYGYTF.

The rearrangement joins TRBV2 to TRBJ1-6; D is unclear. The germline V gene encodes CDR1 SNHLY and CDR2 FYNNEI. The V end was cut by 1 base, the J end by 9 bases, with 10 bases between. This CDR3 region has 14 residues. CDR3 in DNA: TGTGCCAGCAGTGAAGGGAATGGAGGTTCACCCCTCCACTTT. As protein: CASSEGNGGSPLHF. Filled out from reference TRBV2 and TRBJ1-6, the complete variable domain reads EPEVTQTPSHQVTQMGQEVILRCVPISNHLYFYWYRQILGQKVEFLVSFYNNEISEKSEIFDDQFSVERPDGSNFTLKIRSTKLEDSAMYFCASSEGNGGSPLHFGNGTRLTVT.

The chain combines TRBV24-1 with TRBJ2-3, with a weak D call TRBD1 (6 bases). V lost 3 bases, J lost 0 bases, and 9 bases lay in between. Germline loops: CDR1 KGHDR, CDR2 SFDVKD. This CDR3 contains 15 residues. For the CDR3, the DNA is TGTGCCACCAGTGATCCAGGGGATAGCACAGATACGCAGTATTTT. Translating gives CATSDPGDSTDTQYF.

The CDR3 DNA sequence: TGTGCCAGCAGTTTCCAGGGGGGATCTTCTGAAGCTTTCTTT. Translated: CASSFQGGSSEAFF. J is TRBJ1-1 and V is TRBV2, with 7 nucleotides matching TRBD1. Germline V gives CDR1 SNHLY, CDR2 FYNNEI. J gave up 6 bases and V 5 bases, and 9 bases lay outside the gene matches. There are 14 residues in the CDR3.

This chain uses TRBV19 with TRBJ2-1; D may be TRBD1 (6 bases). V was cut by 3 bases and J by 8 bases, with 11 bases left in between. Germline V gene data show CDR1 as LNHDA and CDR2 as SQIVND (reference sequence). CDR3 length equals 13 residues. The CDR3 sequence: CASSMGQFDEQFF. CDR3 nucleotides: TGTGCCAGTAGTATGGGACAATTCGATGAGCAGTTCTTC.

This clone was recorded only once. The rearrangement links TRBV5-4 to TRBJ1-2, with D perhaps TRBD1 (5 bases). The V and J ends lost 0 bases and 4 bases respectively, with 13 bases between them. CDR3 length equals 15 residues. Germline lookup yields CDR1 SGHNT and CDR2 YYREEE (reference sequence). The DNA of the CDR3 is TGTGCCAGCAGCTTGGCCGTGACAGATATCTATGGCTACACCTTC. Encoded protein: CASSLAVTDIYGYTF. Full variable domain (missing parts from reference TRBV5-4 and TRBJ1-2): ETGVTQSPTHLIKTRGQQVTLRCSSQSGHNTVSWYQQALGQGPQFIFQYYREEENGRGNFPPRFSGLQFPNYSSELNVNALELDDSALYLCASSLAVTDIYGYTFGSGTRLTVV.